This TCR beta chain was recorded in a study of shared clonotypes between healthy human individuals. Using immunoSEQ multiplex PCR, the repertoire was profiled, and TCRdb retains in-frame clones only, with some absent. Found here are some 1.1 million clones, approximately 75% of them singletons; the top ten hold roughly 0.9%. The CDR3 is 12 residues long. CDR1 is SNHLY and CDR2 is FYNNEI in the germline V gene. The ends were cut back, 5 bases at V and 11 bases at J, with 14 bases in the middle. The study separated CD4+ cells into CD45RA+ naive and CD45RA-negative memory subsets. The sequence was collected from a man aged 18 to 35 in good health. Some clones in this sample may be carry-over from other donors' samples. Sequencing was done on a sample of memory CD4+ T cells from PBMCs. The subset denotes: CD45RA-negative fraction. The chain recombines TRBV2 with TRBJ2-3; D is uncertain. In DNA, the CDR3 is TGTGCCAGCAGTACCGGGTCCTCGAAGCAGTATTTT. It is translated as CASSTGSSKQYF.